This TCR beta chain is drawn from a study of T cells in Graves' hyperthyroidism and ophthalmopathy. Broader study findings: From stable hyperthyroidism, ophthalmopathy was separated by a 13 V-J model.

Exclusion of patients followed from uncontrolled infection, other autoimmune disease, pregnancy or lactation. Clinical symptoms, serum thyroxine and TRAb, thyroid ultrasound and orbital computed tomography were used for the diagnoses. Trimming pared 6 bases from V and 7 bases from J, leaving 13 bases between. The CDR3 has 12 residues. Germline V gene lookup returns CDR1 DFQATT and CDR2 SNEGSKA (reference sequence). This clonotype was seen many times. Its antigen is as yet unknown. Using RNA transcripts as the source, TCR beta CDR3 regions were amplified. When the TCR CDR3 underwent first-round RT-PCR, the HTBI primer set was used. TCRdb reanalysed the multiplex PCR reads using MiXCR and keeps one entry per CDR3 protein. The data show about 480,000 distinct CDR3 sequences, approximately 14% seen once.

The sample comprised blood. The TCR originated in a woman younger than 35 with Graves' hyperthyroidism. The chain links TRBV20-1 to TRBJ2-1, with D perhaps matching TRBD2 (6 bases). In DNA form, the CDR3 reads TGCAGTGCGACCGGAGGGAGGAATGAGCAGTTCTTC. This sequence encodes CSATGGRNEQFF.